This T cell receptor (beta chain) originates from a study of Graves' ophthalmopathy and Graves' hyperthyroidism. Study conclusions and caveats: A roughly 81% specificity and 85% to 90% sensitivity were achieved by a 13-signature model that separated ophthalmopathy from stable hyperthyroidism. In blood appeared most of the expanded thyroid clonotypes whose frequency exceeded 0.001.

V was shortened by 5 bases and J by 3 bases, with 13 bases between the two germline ends. The CDR3 is 14 residues long. A word on this clonotype: Its specificity is unknown.

TCR beta CDR3 amplification used RNA transcripts. After a first-round RT-PCR with HTBI primers, a second-round multiplex PCR was run. TCRdb redid the calling of the multiplex PCR reads with MiXCR, one entry per CDR3 protein. Of over a million distinct CDR3 sequences listed, about 36% are singletons. Additional autoimmune diseases, uncontrolled infections, pregnancy or lactation disqualified patients. Clinicians made diagnoses from clinical symptoms, serum thyroxine, TRAb, thyroid ultrasound and orbital computed tomography. This TCR was sampled from an adult man with Graves' hyperthyroidism. The chain recombines TRBV12-3 or TRBV12-4 with TRBJ2-5, with D maybe TRBD1 (5 bases). The sample consisted of peripheral blood or thyroid tissue (not recorded which). CDR3 sequence (DNA): TGTGCCAGCAGTAGAAGGGGATACGAAGAGACCCAGTACTTC. As protein: CASSRRGYEETQYF.